This entry is about one TCR beta chain. Its target is unknown. Unique molecular identifiers featured in each of the TCR beta cDNA libraries. From around 1 to 9.1 million T cells, 500,000 or so cDNA molecules were obtained. TCRdb re-analysed the PCR reads in MiXCR, keeping a single row per CDR3 protein. Seen here are under 200,000 distinct CDR3 sequences, roughly 28% observed once, and the top ten hold 3% to 4%. This specimen comes from a study of post-analysis software for immune sequencing data. Findings and limits, study-wide: People with multiple sclerosis had a significantly lower normalized Chao1 diversity than controls did. Higher frequency in patients than in controls was seen for about five TRBV segments, with TRBV5-6, TRBV5-1 and TRBV20-1 among them.

This CDR3 has 16 residues. The V gene lost 4 bases and the J gene lost 6 bases, with 21 bases spanning the gap. Germline V CDR1 and CDR2: MNHEY, SVGEGT. This sequence was found in a girl younger than 18 with multiple sclerosis. Sequenced input: blood. The chain has TRBV6-2 or TRBV6-3 and TRBJ1-2; D not certain. The DNA for the CDR3 is TGTGCCAGCAGTTCCCGGTCGGGGAATTATGAGAATGGCTACACCTTC. This codes for CASSSRSGNYENGYTF.